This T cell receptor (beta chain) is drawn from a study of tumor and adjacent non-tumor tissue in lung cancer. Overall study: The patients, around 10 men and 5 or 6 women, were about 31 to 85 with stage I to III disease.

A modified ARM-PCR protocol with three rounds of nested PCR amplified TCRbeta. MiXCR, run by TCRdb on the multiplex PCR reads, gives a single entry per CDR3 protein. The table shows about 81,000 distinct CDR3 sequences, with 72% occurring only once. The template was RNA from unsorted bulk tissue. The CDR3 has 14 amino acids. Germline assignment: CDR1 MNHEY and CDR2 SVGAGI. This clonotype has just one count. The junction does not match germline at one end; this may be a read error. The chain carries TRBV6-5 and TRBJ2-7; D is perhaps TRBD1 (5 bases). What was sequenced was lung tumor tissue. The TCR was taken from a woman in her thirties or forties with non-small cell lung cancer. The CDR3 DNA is TGTGCCAACAGTTTCCCAAGTAAGGGGTACGAGGAGTACTTC. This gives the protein CANSFPSKGYEEYF.